Below, 3 T cell receptor beta chains from the same sample are listed, as sequenced in a study of quantifying T cell responses using KT2 cells. Study details: Reverse transcription used primers in the TCR alpha and beta constant regions.

An oligo carrying a UMI was ligated to the cDNA 3' end. First-round PCR used 4 to 5 cycles and beta primers RC1.1 and RC1.2 covering TRBC1 and TRBC2. TCRdb reanalysed the UMI-ligation and nested PCR reads using MiXCR and keeps one entry per CDR3 protein. The sample consists of 39,000 or so distinct CDR3 sequences, about 15% of them appearing once. The sample taken for sequencing was PBMCs spiked with cells of the T cell clone KT2. The receptors shown here come from a human donor.

This clonotype came up a few times. The V gene is TRBV2, the J gene TRBJ2-1, with TRBD1 matching over 7 bases. This CDR3 comprises 14 residues. Looked up from germline, CDR1 is SNHLY and CDR2 is FYNNEI. J lost 3 bases, V lost 6 bases, and 5 bases had no gene match. The CDR3 reads CASRWTGSYNEQFF. The DNA of the CDR3 is TGTGCCAGCAGATGGACAGGTAGCTACAATGAGCAGTTCTTC. The full variable domain, in which reference TRBV2 and TRBJ2-1 provide the parts outside the CDR3, is EPEVTQTPSHQVTQMGQEVILRCVPISNHLYFYWYRQILGQKVEFLVSFYNNEISEKSEIFDDQFSVERPDGSNFTLKIRSTKLEDSAMYFCASRWTGSYNEQFFGPGTRLTVL.

J is TRBJ2-7 and V is TRBV18, with D possibly matching TRBD1 (6 bases). The CDR3 consists of 16 residues. Germline V gene lookup returns CDR1 KGHSH and CDR2 LQKENI. Trimming left V 4 bases short and J 4 bases short, with 20 bases between. The chain's CDR3 is CASSHTRLTGLYEQYF. CDR3 nucleotide sequence: TGTGCCAGCTCACACACTAGGCTCACAGGGCTGTACGAGCAGTACTTC.

This clonotype occurred many times. V and J are TRBV20-1 and TRBJ1-1, with D unclear. The V end was cut by 6 bases, the J end by 7 bases, with 15 bases between. This CDR3 comprises 12 residues. Germline V gives CDR1 DFQATT, CDR2 SNEGSKA (reference sequence). CDR3 bases: TGCAGTGCCCTCTTAGGAGAAATTGAAGCTTTCTTT. Protein sequence: CSALLGEIEAFF.